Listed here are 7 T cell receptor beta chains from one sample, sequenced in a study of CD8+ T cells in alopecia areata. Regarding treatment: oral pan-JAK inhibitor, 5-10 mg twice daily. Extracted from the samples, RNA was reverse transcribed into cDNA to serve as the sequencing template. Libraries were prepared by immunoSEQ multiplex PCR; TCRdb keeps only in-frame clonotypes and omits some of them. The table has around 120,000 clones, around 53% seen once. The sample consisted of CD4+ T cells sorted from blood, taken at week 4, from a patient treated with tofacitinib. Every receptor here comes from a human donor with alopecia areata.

The CDR3 DNA is TGTGCCTGGAGTGTAGGGTCTAACCCCAATCAGCCCCAGCATTTT. Protein: CAWSVGSNPNQPQHF. This chain joins TRBV30 and TRBJ1-5, with unresolved D. The CDR3 is 15 amino acids. Trimming removed 0 bases from V and 3 bases from J, with 12 bases in between. CDR1 GTSNPN and CDR2 SVGIG come from the germline V gene (reference sequence).

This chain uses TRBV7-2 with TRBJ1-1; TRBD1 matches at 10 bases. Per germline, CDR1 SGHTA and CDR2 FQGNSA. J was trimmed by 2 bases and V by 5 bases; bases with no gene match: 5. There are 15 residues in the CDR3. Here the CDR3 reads CASSPRTGGNTEAFF. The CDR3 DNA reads TGTGCCAGCAGCCCCCGGACAGGGGGAAACACTGAAGCTTTCTTT.

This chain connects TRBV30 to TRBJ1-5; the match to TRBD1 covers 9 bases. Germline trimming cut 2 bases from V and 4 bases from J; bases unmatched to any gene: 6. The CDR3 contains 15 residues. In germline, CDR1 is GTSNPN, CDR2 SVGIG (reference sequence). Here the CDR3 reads CAWSHPGTGNQPQHF. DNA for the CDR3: TGTGCCTGGAGTCACCCCGGGACAGGGAATCAGCCCCAGCATTTT.

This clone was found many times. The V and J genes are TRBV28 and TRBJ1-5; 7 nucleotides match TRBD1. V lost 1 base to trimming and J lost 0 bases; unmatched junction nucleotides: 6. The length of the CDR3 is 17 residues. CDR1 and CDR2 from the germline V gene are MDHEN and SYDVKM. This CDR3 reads CASSLSLTGYSNQPQHF. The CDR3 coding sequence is TGTGCCAGCAGTTTATCCCTGACAGGGTATAGCAATCAGCCCCAGCATTTT.

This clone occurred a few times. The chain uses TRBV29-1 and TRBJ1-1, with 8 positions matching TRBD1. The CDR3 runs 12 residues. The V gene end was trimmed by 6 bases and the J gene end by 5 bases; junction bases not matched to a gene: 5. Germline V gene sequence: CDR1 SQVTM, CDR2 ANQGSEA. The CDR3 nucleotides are TGCAGCGTAACAGGGGGTTGGACTGAAGCTTTCTTT. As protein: CSVTGGWTEAFF. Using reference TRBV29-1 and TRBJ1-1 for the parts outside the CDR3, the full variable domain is SAVISQKPSRDICQRGTSLTIQCQVDSQVTMMFWYRQQPGQSLTLIATANQGSEATYESGFVIDKFPISRPNLTFSTLTVSNMSPEDSSIYLCSVTGGWTEAFFGQGTRLTVV.

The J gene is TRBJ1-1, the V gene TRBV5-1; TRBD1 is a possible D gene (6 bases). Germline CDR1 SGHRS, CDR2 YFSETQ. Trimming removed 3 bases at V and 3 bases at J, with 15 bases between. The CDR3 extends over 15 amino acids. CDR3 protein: CASSSLQGGDTEAFF. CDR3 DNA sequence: TGCGCCAGCAGCTCCCTACAGGGAGGGGACACTGAAGCTTTCTTT. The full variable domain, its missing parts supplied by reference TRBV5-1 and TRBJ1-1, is KAGVTQTPRYLIKTRGQQVTLSCSPISGHRSVSWYQQTPGQGLQFLFEYFSETQRNKGNFPGRFSGRQFSNSRSEMNVSTLELGDSALYLCASSSLQGGDTEAFFGQGTRLTVV.

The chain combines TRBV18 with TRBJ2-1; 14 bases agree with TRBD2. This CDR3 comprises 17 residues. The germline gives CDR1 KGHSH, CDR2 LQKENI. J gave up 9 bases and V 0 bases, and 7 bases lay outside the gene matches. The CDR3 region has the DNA TGTGCCAGCTCACCACCGATGACTAGCGGGGGGGCCGGTGAGCAGTTCTTC. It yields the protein CASSPPMTSGGAGEQFF.